Sequencing of this T cell receptor (beta chain) was carried out in a study of blood T cell repertoires in COVID-19. Study overall: The study drew acute and convalescent COVID-19 samples from the United States, Italy and Spain.

Per the authors' pipeline: Researchers report that nucleated cell counts were estimated from reference gene primer amplification. Data came from immunoSEQ multiplex PCR; TCRdb stores just in-frame clones and leaves some out. The V and J calls and clone size were taken over from that table, and D and trimming were inferred from the DNA. The sample has 300,000 to 350,000 clones, about 91% seen once. V shed 5 bases, J shed 6 bases, and the junction held 9 bases outside the gene matches. Germline lookup yields CDR1 SGHTA and CDR2 FQGTGA. CDR3 size: 15 residues. Sequences were obtained from PBMCs or T cells enriched from blood (not recorded which). The origin of this receptor is a woman aged 18-29 years who had recovered from COVID-19. V gene TRBV7-3 combines with J gene TRBJ2-1, with TRBD1 identical over 8 bases. The CDR3 DNA is TGTGCCAGCAGCCCCAGGGGGCCCCCGGCCAATGAGCAGTTCTTC. Amino acid sequence: CASSPRGPPANEQFF.